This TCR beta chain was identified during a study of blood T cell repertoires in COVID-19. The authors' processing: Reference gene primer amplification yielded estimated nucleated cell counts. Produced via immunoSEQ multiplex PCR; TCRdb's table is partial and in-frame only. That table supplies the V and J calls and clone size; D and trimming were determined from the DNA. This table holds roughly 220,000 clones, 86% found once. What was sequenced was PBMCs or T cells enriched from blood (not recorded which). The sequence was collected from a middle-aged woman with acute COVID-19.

In DNA, the CDR3 is TGTGCCACCAGTGATTTGACAGGGAAGACCCAGTACTTC. This gives the protein CATSDLTGKTQYF. The chain joins TRBV24-1 to TRBJ2-5, with D possibly TRBD1 on 6 matching bases. The V gene lost 0 bases and the J gene lost 6 bases, with 7 bases spanning the gap. This CDR3 comprises 13 residues. Germline V gene lookup returns CDR1 KGHDR and CDR2 SFDVKD.